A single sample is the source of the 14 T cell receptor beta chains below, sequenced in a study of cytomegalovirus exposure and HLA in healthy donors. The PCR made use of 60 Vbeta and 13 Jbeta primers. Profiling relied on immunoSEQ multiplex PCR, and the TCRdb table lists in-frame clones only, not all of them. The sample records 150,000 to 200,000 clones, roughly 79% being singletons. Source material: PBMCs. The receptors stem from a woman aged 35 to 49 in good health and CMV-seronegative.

CDR3 sequence reads: CASSLSPPTGDTQYF. For the CDR3, the DNA is TGTGCCAGCAGTCTCAGTCCCCCAACAGGAGATACGCAGTATTTT. The V and J genes are TRBV28 and TRBJ2-3, with TRBD1 as a possible D gene (5 bases). The CDR3 runs to 15 residues. Per the germline V gene, CDR1 is MDHEN and CDR2 is SYDVKM. V shed 5 bases and J shed 5 bases, with 17 bases lying between them.

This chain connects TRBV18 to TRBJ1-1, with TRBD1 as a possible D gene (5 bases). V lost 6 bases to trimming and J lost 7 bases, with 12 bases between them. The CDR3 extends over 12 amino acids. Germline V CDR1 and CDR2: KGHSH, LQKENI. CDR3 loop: CASSPPDSEAFF. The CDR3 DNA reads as TGTGCCAGCTCGCCGCCTGACAGTGAAGCTTTCTTT. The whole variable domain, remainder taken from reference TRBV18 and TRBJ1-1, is NAGVMQNPRHLVRRRGQEARLRCSPMKGHSHVYWYRQLPEEGLKFMVYLQKENIIDESGMPKERFSAEFPKEGPSILRIQQVVRGDSAAYFCASSPPDSEAFFGQGTRLTVV.

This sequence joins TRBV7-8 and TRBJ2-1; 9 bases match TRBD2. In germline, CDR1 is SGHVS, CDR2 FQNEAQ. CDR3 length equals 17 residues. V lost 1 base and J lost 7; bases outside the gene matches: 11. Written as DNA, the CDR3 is TGTGCCAGCAGCTTAGGGGCGATAGCGGGAGTGGGGAATGAGCAGTTCTTC. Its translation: CASSLGAIAGVGNEQFF.

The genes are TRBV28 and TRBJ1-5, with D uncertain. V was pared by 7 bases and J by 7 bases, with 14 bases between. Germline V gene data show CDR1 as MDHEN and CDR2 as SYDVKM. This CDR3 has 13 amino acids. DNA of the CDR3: TGTGCCAGCACCCCCAGGTTTGGGCAGCCCCAGCATTTT. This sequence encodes CASTPRFGQPQHF. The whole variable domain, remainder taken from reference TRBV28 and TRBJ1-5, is DVKVTQSSRYLVKRTGEKVFLECVQDMDHENMFWYRQDPGLGLRLIYFSYDVKMKEKGDIPEGYSVSREKKERFSLILESASTNQTSMYLCASTPRFGQPQHFGDGTRLSIL.

The CDR3 spells CASSTASGSSYEQYF. CDR3 DNA sequence: TGTGCCAGTAGTACGGCTAGCGGGAGCTCCTACGAGCAGTACTTC. V usage is TRBV19 and J usage is TRBJ2-7; 10 bases map to TRBD2. J was trimmed by 0 bases and V by 4 bases; bases with no gene match: 3. Germline V gene sequence: CDR1 LNHDA, CDR2 SQIVND (reference sequence). CDR3 length: 15 amino acids.

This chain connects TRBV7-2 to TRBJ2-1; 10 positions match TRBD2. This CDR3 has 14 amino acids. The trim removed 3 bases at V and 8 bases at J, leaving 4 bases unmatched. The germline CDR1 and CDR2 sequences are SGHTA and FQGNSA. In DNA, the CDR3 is TGTGCCAGCAGCTTTAGCCTAGCGGGAGATGAGCAGTTCTTC. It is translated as CASSFSLAGDEQFF.

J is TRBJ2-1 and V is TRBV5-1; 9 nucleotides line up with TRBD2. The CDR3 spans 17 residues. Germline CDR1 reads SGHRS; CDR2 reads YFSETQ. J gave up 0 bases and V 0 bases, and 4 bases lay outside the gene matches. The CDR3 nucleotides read TGCGCCAGCAGCTTGGTTGGTAGCGGGGGCTCCTACAATGAGCAGTTCTTC. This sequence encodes CASSLVGSGGSYNEQFF. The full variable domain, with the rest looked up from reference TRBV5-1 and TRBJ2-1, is KAGVTQTPRYLIKTRGQQVTLSCSPISGHRSVSWYQQTPGQGLQFLFEYFSETQRNKGNFPGRFSGRQFSNSRSEMNVSTLELGDSALYLCASSLVGSGGSYNEQFFGPGTRLTVL.

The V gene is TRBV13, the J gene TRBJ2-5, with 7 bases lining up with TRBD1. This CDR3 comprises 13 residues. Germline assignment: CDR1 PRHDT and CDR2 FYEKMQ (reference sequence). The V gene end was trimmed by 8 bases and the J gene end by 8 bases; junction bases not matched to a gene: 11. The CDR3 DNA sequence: TGTGCCAGCCGTGACAGGGTTCAAGGCACCCAGTACTTC. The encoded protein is CASRDRVQGTQYF.

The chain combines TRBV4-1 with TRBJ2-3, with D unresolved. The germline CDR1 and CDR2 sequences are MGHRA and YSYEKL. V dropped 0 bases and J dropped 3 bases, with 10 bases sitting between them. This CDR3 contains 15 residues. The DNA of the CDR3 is TGCGCCAGCAGCCAAGATCCCGAGTTGACAGATACGCAGTATTTT. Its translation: CASSQDPELTDTQYF.

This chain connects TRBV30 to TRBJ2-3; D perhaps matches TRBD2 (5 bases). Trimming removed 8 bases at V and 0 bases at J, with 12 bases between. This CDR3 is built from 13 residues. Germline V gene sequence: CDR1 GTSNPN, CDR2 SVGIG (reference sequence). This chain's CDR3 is CASGHSSTDTQYF. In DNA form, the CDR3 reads TGTGCCAGCGGTCACAGTAGCACAGATACGCAGTATTTT.

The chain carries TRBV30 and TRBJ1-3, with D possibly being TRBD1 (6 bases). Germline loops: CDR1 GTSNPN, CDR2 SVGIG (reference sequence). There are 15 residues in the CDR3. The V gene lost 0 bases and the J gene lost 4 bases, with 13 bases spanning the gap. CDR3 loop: CAWSVLGGPGNTIYF. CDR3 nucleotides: TGTGCCTGGAGTGTACTCGGGGGGCCCGGAAACACCATATATTTT.

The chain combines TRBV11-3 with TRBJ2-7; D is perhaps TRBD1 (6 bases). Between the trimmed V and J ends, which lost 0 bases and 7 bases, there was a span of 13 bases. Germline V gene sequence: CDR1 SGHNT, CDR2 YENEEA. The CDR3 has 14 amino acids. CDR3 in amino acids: CASSLDITGREQYF. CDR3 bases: TGTGCCAGCAGCTTAGATATAACAGGGCGGGAGCAGTACTTC.

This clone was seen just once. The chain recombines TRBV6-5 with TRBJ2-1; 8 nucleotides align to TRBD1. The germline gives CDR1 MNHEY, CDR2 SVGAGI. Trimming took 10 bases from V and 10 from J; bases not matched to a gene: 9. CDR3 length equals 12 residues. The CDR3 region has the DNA TGTGCCACCTCGGACAGGGTACAGGAGCAGTTCTTC. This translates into CATSDRVQEQFF.

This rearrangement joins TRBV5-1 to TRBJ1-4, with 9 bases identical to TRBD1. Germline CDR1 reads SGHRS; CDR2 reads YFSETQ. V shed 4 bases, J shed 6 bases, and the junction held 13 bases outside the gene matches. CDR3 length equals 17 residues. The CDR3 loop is CASSPGTGRPLDEKLFF. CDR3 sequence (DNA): TGCGCCAGCAGCCCTGGGACAGGGAGGCCCCTGGATGAAAAACTGTTTTTT.